A selection of T cell receptor beta chains follows, all from one sample in a study of blood T cell repertoires in COVID-19. TCRdb's table, derived via immunoSEQ multiplex PCR, lists solely in-frame clones and lacks some. The data show 200,000 to 300,000 clones, with approximately 86% seen just once and nearly 2% held by the top ten. The sample comprised peripheral blood. The receptors were sampled from a man aged 30 to 45 with active or convalescent COVID-19. The CDR3 runs from the conserved cysteine through the conserved F or W. The order of the fields is CDR3 protein, CDR3 DNA, J gene, D gene, clone size, V gene. The D gene is left open where the match is weak. Clone size is shown for a subset of rows, as once, few, many or a class of expanded clone.

CASSVWTGENTEAFF TGTGCCAGCAGTGTCTGGACAGGGGAGAACACTGAAGCTTTCTTT TRBJ1-1 TRBD1 - TRBV25-1
CASSVGSGGFQETQYF TGTGCCAGCAGCGTAGGAAGCGGGGGGTTTCAAGAGACCCAGTACTTC TRBJ2-5 TRBD2 - TRBV9
CASSWTGKGKYF TGTGCCAGCAGCTGGACAGGGAAGGGTAAGTACTTC TRBJ2-7 TRBD1 - TRBV5-4
CASIGDRVNTEAFF TGTGCCAGCATAGGGGACAGGGTGAACACTGAAGCTTTCTTT TRBJ1-1 TRBD1 - TRBV6-5
CASRRTAYNEQFF TGTGCCAGCAGACGGACAGCGTACAATGAGCAGTTCTTC TRBJ2-1 - - TRBV12-3/TRBV12-4
CASSPYLGTANTGELFF TGTGCCAGTAGTCCTTATCTGGGGACAGCGAACACCGGGGAGCTGTTTTTT TRBJ2-2 TRBD1 few TRBV19
CASQTPAGANGELFF TGTGCCAGCCAAACCCCAGCGGGGGCGAACGGGGAGCTGTTTTTT TRBJ2-2 TRBD2 - TRBV28
CASSVGHGSYEQFF TGTGCCAGCAGCGTAGGACACGGAAGTTATGAGCAGTTCTTC TRBJ2-1 - - TRBV9
CASSQQGPDYTIYF TGTGCCAGCAGTCAACAGGGGCCGGATTACACCATATATTTT TRBJ1-3 TRBD1 few TRBV28
CASRTDRLQETQYF TGTGCCAGCAGAACTGACAGATTGCAAGAGACCCAGTACTTC TRBJ2-5 - - TRBV2
CASSDGQGTDTQYF TGTGCCAGCAGTGACGGACAGGGCACAGATACGCAGTATTTT TRBJ2-3 TRBD1 few TRBV6-4
CASSQDSLTEAFF TGCGCCAGCAGCCAAGATAGCCTAACTGAAGCTTTCTTT TRBJ1-1 - - TRBV4-1
CASSLGVPGLVLDTQYF TGTGCCAGCAGCTTAGGGGTACCGGGACTAGTGCTGGATACGCAGTATTTT TRBJ2-3 TRBD2 - TRBV7-2
CASSPLRGLNYGYTF TGTGCCAGCAGCCCCCTTAGGGGGCTGAACTATGGCTACACCTTC TRBJ1-2 TRBD1 few TRBV5-4
CASSLVADTEAFF TGCGCCAGCAGCTTGGTGGCGGACACTGAAGCTTTCTTT TRBJ1-1 - - TRBV5-1
CASSEPGTGFTEAFF TGCGCCAGCAGTGAGCCTGGGACAGGATTCACTGAAGCTTTCTTT TRBJ1-1 TRBD1 - TRBV10-2
CASSVLNANTEAFF TGTGCCAGCAGCGTACTGAATGCGAACACTGAAGCTTTCTTT TRBJ1-1 - - TRBV6-5
CASSEGTSEPGELFF TGTGCCAGCAGCGAAGGGACTAGCGAGCCCGGGGAGCTGTTTTTT TRBJ2-2 TRBD2 - TRBV9
CASSGRQGTISGYTF TGTGCCAGCAGTGGTCGACAGGGAACAATCTCGGGCTACACCTTC TRBJ1-2 TRBD1 - TRBV2
CASSLDLSGPADTQYF TGTGCCAGCAGCTTGGATCTTAGCGGCCCCGCTGATACGCAGTATTTT TRBJ2-3 - once TRBV5-6
CASSTSLAGSYNEQFF TGCGCCAGCAGCACCTCCCTAGCGGGCTCCTACAATGAGCAGTTCTTC TRBJ2-1 TRBD2 few TRBV4-3
CSVVRASGEKLFF TGCAGCGTTGTCCGAGCCTCTGGTGAAAAACTGTTTTTT TRBJ1-4 - - TRBV29-1
CASSEYPQPTNEKLFF TGTGCCAGCAGTGAATACCCACAACCAACTAATGAAAAACTGTTTTTT TRBJ1-4 - - TRBV25-1
CASSGLSTGDGYTF TGTGCCAGCAGCGGCTTAAGTACAGGGGATGGCTACACCTTC TRBJ1-2 TRBD1 - TRBV9
CSVEGGGFYNEQFF TGCAGCGTTGAAGGCGGGGGGTTCTACAATGAGCAGTTCTTC TRBJ2-1 TRBD2 - TRBV29-1
CASTQTGGASGYTF TGTGCCAGTACCCAAACAGGGGGCGCGAGTGGCTACACCTTC TRBJ1-2 TRBD1 - TRBV19
CASSKYLGEQPQHF TGTGCCAGCAGTAAATACCTCGGGGAGCAGCCCCAGCATTTT TRBJ1-5 - - TRBV6-5
CASSSNSYEQYF TGTGCCAGCAGTTCAAACTCCTACGAGCAGTACTTC TRBJ2-7 - few TRBV27
CASSKQGALGDTQYF TGCGCCAGCAGCAAACAGGGGGCGTTGGGAGATACGCAGTATTTT TRBJ2-3 TRBD1 - TRBV5-1
CASSDRGEQYF TGTGCCAGCAGCGACAGGGGCGAGCAGTACTTC TRBJ2-7 TRBD1 - TRBV6-5
CASSLVQHEKLFF TGTGCCAGCAGCCTGGTACAGCATGAAAAACTGTTTTTT TRBJ1-4 - - TRBV3-1/TRBV3-2
CASSTTGNTEAFF TGTGCCAGCAGCACGACAGGAAACACTGAAGCTTTCTTT TRBJ1-1 - - TRBV7-3
CASSEGQGGEKLFF TGTGCCAGCAGCGAAGGACAGGGGGGGGAAAAACTGTTTTTT TRBJ1-4 TRBD1 - TRBV13
CASREVTGELFF TGTGCCAGCAGGGAGGTCACCGGGGAGCTGTTTTTT TRBJ2-2 - - TRBV7-9
CASSLAAGYEQYF TGTGCCAGCAGTTTGGCAGCGGGATACGAGCAGTACTTC TRBJ2-7 TRBD2 - TRBV12-3/TRBV12-4
CASSWASGESYNEQFF TGTGCCAGCTCCTGGGCTAGCGGGGAGTCATACAATGAGCAGTTCTTC TRBJ2-1 TRBD2 - TRBV18
CASRKPGLQKYEQYF TGTGCCAGCAGGAAGCCGGGACTACAGAAATACGAGCAGTACTTC TRBJ2-7 TRBD2 - TRBV2